These 5 T cell receptor beta chains came from one sample sequenced in a study of OX40 agonist ivuxolimab in advanced cancers. Using immunoSEQ multiplex PCR, the repertoire was profiled, and TCRdb retains in-frame clones only, with some absent. The top ten hold approximately 0.4% of the sample, which has tens of thousands of clones, around four fifths seen once. The sample in question was CD4+ or CD8+ T cells sorted from blood, obtained in a trial of the OX40 agonist ivuxolimab. The receptors originated from an adult with an advanced solid tumor such as melanoma, head and neck, liver or kidney cancer.

The chain employs TRBV2 and TRBJ2-1; 12 bases line up with TRBD2. Trimming took 7 bases from V and 3 from J; bases not matched to a gene: 13. The CDR3 spans 18 residues. Germline CDR1 is SNHLY and CDR2 is FYNNEI. The chain's CDR3 is CASNPERLAGAVYNEQFF. The DNA for the CDR3 is TGTGCCAGCAACCCAGAGCGACTAGCGGGAGCGGTCTACAATGAGCAGTTCTTC.

The chain combines TRBV2 with TRBJ2-5; D uncertain. V was shortened by 7 bases and J by 2 bases, with 5 bases between the two germline ends. CDR3 length: 11 residues. CDR1 is SNHLY and CDR2 is FYNNEI in the germline V gene. CDR3 loop: CASTSQETQYF. As DNA, the CDR3 is TGTGCCAGCACCTCGCAAGAGACCCAGTACTTC.

J is TRBJ1-3 and V is TRBV5-4, with D uncertain. This CDR3 has 15 amino acids. V was cut by 4 bases and J by 0 bases, with 11 bases left in between. The germline V gene encodes CDR1 SGHNT and CDR2 YYREEE (reference sequence). In DNA, the CDR3 is TGTGCCAGCAGCCTCGACACCAACTCTGGAAACACCATATATTTT. It translates to CASSLDTNSGNTIYF.

J is TRBJ1-5 and V is TRBV19, with 7 bases identical to TRBD1. J was trimmed by 3 bases and V by 5 bases; bases with no gene match: 7. This CDR3 comprises 15 residues. The germline V gene encodes CDR1 LNHDA and CDR2 SQIVND (reference sequence). Here the CDR3 reads CASSAQTGNNQPQHF. Written as DNA, the CDR3 is TGTGCCAGTAGTGCTCAGACAGGGAACAATCAGCCCCAGCATTTT.

The rearrangement joins TRBV5-1 to TRBJ1-2, with 7 bases aligning to TRBD1. J lost 4 bases, V lost 0 bases, and 3 bases had no gene match. The CDR3 consists of 14 residues. The germline V gene encodes CDR1 SGHRS and CDR2 YFSETQ. CDR3 sequence reads: CASSLGGTAYGYTF. The CDR3, as DNA: TGCGCCAGCAGCTTGGGAGGGACAGCCTATGGCTACACCTTC.